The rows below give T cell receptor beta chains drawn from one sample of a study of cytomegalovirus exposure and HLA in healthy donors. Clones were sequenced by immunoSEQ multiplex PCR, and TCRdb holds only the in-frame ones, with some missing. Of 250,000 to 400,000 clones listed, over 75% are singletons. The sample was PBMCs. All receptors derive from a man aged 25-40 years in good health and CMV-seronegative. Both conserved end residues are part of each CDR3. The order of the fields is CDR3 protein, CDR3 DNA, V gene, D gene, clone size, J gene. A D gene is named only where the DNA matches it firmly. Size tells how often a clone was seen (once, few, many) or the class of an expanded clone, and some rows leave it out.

CDR3aa: CAWRVSRRERTEAFF; CDR3nt: TGTGCCTGGAGGGTGTCCCGCAGGGAACGCACTGAAGCTTTCTTT; v_gene: TRBV30; d_gene: .; abundance: .; j_gene: TRBJ1-1
CDR3aa: CASSEAPGQGPSFTVPVAHEQYF; CDR3nt: TGCGCCAGCAGTGAGGCTCCGGGACAGGGTCCTTCTTTTACAGTCCCTGTCGCCCACGAGCAGTACTTC; v_gene: TRBV10-1; d_gene: TRBD1; abundance: .; j_gene: TRBJ2-7
CDR3aa: CASSWGLADNEQFF; CDR3nt: TGCGCCAGCAGCTGGGGACTAGCGGACAATGAGCAGTTCTTC; v_gene: TRBV5-1; d_gene: TRBD2; abundance: .; j_gene: TRBJ2-1
CDR3aa: CASSLASGGLLVTDTQYF; CDR3nt: TGTGCCAGCAGCTTAGCTAGCGGGGGGCTACTCGTCACAGATACGCAGTATTTT; v_gene: TRBV11-2; d_gene: TRBD2; abundance: .; j_gene: TRBJ2-3
CDR3aa: CATSRGQGSTGELFF; CDR3nt: TGTGCCACCAGCAGGGGCCAGGGGAGCACCGGGGAGCTGTTTTTT; v_gene: TRBV15; d_gene: .; abundance: .; j_gene: TRBJ2-2
CDR3aa: CASSWGQLTYEQYF; CDR3nt: TGCGCCAGCAGCTGGGGACAGTTAACCTACGAGCAGTACTTC; v_gene: TRBV5-1; d_gene: TRBD1; abundance: .; j_gene: TRBJ2-7
CDR3aa: CASRGGLVTGNTIYF; CDR3nt: TGCGCCAGCAGAGGGGGCCTAGTTACTGGAAACACCATATATTTT; v_gene: TRBV10-2; d_gene: TRBD1; abundance: .; j_gene: TRBJ1-3
CDR3aa: CASSEGSGRTTEAFF; CDR3nt: TGTGCCAGCAGTGAAGGATCAGGGAGGACCACTGAAGCTTTCTTT; v_gene: TRBV2; d_gene: .; abundance: .; j_gene: TRBJ1-1
CDR3aa: CAWRLLPGQGYGYTF; CDR3nt: TGTGCCTGGAGGCTTCTACCGGGACAGGGCTATGGCTACACCTTC; v_gene: TRBV30; d_gene: TRBD1; abundance: .; j_gene: TRBJ1-2
CDR3aa: CASSRPGGRTDTQYF; CDR3nt: TGTGCCAGCAGCCGCCCAGGGGGCAGGACAGATACGCAGTATTTT; v_gene: TRBV7-9; d_gene: TRBD1; abundance: once; j_gene: TRBJ2-3
CDR3aa: CASSPLDRANYEQYF; CDR3nt: TGTGCCAGCAGCCCACTGGACAGGGCAAACTACGAGCAGTACTTC; v_gene: TRBV7-9; d_gene: TRBD1; abundance: .; j_gene: TRBJ2-7
CDR3aa: CAWTSNGPLHF; CDR3nt: TGTGCCTGGACTTCTAACGGACCCCTCCACTTT; v_gene: TRBV30; d_gene: .; abundance: .; j_gene: TRBJ1-6
CDR3aa: CASSSRLGEQYF; CDR3nt: TGTGCCAGCAGCTCCCGACTTGGCGAGCAGTACTTC; v_gene: TRBV7-9; d_gene: .; abundance: .; j_gene: TRBJ2-7
CDR3aa: CASSSPYRDSTYEQYF; CDR3nt: TGTGCCAGCAGCTCACCATACCGGGACAGCACCTACGAGCAGTACTTC; v_gene: TRBV5-6; d_gene: TRBD1; abundance: .; j_gene: TRBJ2-7
CDR3aa: CASGGQPNYGYTF; CDR3nt: TGTGCCAGCGGGGGACAGCCTAACTATGGCTACACCTTC; v_gene: TRBV6-1; d_gene: TRBD1; abundance: .; j_gene: TRBJ1-2
CDR3aa: CASGLRPDTQYF; CDR3nt: TGTGCCAGCGGCCTCCGCCCAGATACGCAGTATTTT; v_gene: TRBV18; d_gene: .; abundance: .; j_gene: TRBJ2-3
CDR3aa: CASSRSGSSGNTQYF; CDR3nt: TGTGCCAGCAGCAGAAGCGGGAGTTCGGGGAATACGCAGTATTTT; v_gene: TRBV9; d_gene: TRBD2; abundance: .; j_gene: TRBJ2-3